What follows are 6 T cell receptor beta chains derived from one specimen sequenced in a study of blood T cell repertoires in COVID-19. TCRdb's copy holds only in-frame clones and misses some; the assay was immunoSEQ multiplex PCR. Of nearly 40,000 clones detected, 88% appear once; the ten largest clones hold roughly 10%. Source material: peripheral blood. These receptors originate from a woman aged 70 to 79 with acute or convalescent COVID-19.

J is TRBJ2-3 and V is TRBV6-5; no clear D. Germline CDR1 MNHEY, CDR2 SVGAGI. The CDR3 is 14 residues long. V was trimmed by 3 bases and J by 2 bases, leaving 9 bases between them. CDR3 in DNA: TGTGCCAGCAGTTATGATGAGGACACAGATACGCAGTATTTT. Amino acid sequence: CASSYDEDTDTQYF.

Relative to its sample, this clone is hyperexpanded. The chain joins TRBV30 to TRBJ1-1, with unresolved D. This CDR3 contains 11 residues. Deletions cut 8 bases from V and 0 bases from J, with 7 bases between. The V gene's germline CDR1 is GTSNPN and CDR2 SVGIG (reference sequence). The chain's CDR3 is CASELNTEAFF. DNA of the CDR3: TGTGCCAGTGAGTTGAACACTGAAGCTTTCTTT.

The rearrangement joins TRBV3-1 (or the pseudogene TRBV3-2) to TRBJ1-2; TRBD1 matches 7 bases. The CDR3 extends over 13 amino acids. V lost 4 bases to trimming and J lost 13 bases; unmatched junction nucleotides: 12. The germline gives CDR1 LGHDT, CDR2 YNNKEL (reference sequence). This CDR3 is CASSPGTAFQPTF. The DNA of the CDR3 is TGTGCCAGCAGCCCAGGGACAGCTTTTCAGCCCACCTTC.

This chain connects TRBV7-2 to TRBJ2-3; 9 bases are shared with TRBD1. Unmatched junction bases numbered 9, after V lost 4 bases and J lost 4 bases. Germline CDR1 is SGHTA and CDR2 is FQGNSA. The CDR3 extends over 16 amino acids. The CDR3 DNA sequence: TGTGCCAGCAGCTCCCCGGGACAGGGTTTAGCAGATACGCAGTATTTT. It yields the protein CASSSPGQGLADTQYF.

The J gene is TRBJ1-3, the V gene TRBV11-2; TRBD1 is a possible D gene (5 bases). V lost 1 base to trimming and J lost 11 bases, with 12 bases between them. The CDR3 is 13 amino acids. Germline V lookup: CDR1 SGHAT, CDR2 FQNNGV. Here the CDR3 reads CASSLVGQSPIYF. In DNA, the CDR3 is TGTGCCAGCAGCTTAGTGGGGCAGAGCCCCATATATTTT.

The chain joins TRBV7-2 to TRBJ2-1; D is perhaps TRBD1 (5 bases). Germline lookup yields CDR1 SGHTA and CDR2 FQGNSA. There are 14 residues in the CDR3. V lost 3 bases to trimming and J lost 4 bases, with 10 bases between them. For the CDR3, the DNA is TGTGCCAGCAGCTTTGACAGCCAGTACAATGAGCAGTTCTTC. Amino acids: CASSFDSQYNEQFF.